Listed here are 23 T cell receptor beta chains from one sample, sequenced in a study of identical twins. TCRdb processed the 5' RACE reads anew with MiXCR; each CDR3 protein has one entry. This table has 1.5 million to 2 million distinct CDR3 sequences, about 32% appearing once. What was sequenced was cord blood. These receptors originate from a newborn girl in good health.

This clonotype was seen more than once but under ten times. The chain carries TRBV6-2 or TRBV6-3 and TRBJ1-5; tentative D call: TRBD1 (6 bases). V lost 2 bases to trimming and J lost 3 bases, with 8 bases between them. CDR1 and CDR2 from the germline V gene are MNHEY and SVGEGT. The CDR3 consists of 14 residues. CDR3 nucleotides: TGTGCCAGCAGTTACAGGGGACACAATCAGCCCCAGCATTTT. Protein sequence: CASSYRGHNQPQHF.

As for this clonotype: One end of the junction varies from germline; a read error may be responsible. This rearrangement joins TRBV20-1 to TRBJ2-3; TRBD1 or TRBD2 may be the D gene (5 bases each). This CDR3 is 14 amino acids long. The V gene's germline CDR1 is DFQATT and CDR2 SNEGSKA (reference sequence). DNA for the CDR3: TGCAGTGGATTCCGGGACGGACCCACAGATACGCACTATTTT. Protein sequence: CSGFRDGPTDTHYF.

This clonotype has just a few counts. The chain combines TRBV27 with TRBJ2-7; D ambiguous. Germline values: CDR1 MNHEY, CDR2 SMNVEV (reference sequence). V lost 11 bases, J lost 4 bases, and 9 bases lay in between. This CDR3 has 10 residues. CDR3 nucleotides: TGTGCCGGGCCGGATTACGAGCAGTACTTC. Translation: CAGPDYEQYF.

The rearrangement uses TRBV15 and TRBJ1-5; TRBD1 matches at 10 bases. The CDR3 runs to 17 residues. CDR1 and CDR2 from the germline V gene are LNHNV and YYDKDF (reference sequence). With V trimmed by 4 bases and J by 4 bases, 10 bases remained unmatched. The CDR3 DNA is TGTGCCACCAGCATCGTAGGACAGGGGGTCCCAAATCAGCCCCAGCATTTT. Translated: CATSIVGQGVPNQPQHF.

The rearrangement uses TRBV20-1 and TRBJ2-4, with D uncertain. V was cut by 3 bases and J by 5 bases, with 11 bases left in between. Germline CDR1 DFQATT, CDR2 SNEGSKA (reference sequence). This CDR3 comprises 13 residues. The CDR3 DNA reads TGCAGTGCTAGGGCCCTGGGCGAAAACATTCAGTACTTC. Encoded protein: CSARALGENIQYF.

This chain connects TRBV20-1 to TRBJ2-1; TRBD2 agrees at 10 bases. The CDR3 loop spans 13 amino acids. The germline gives CDR1 DFQATT, CDR2 SNEGSKA (reference sequence). The ends lost 5 bases at V and 8 bases at J; junction bases unmatched: 6. CDR3 sequence: CSAFSGRYYEQFF. The CDR3 DNA is TGCAGTGCTTTTAGCGGGAGGTATTATGAGCAGTTCTTC.

This clonotype was detected once. This could be a read error, since a much larger clone is one nucleotide away. V usage is TRBV5-1 and J usage is TRBJ2-1, with TRBD2 matching over 8 bases. The J call may be incorrect, as the DNA end agrees better with TRBJ2-7. The CDR3 runs to 16 residues. CDR1 is SGHRS and CDR2 is YFSETQ in the germline V gene. Here the CDR3 reads CASSARSGGIDNEQYF. CDR3 coding DNA: TGCGCCAGCAGCGCTCGGAGCGGGGGTATCGACAATGAGCAGTACTTC.

Only a few counts were recorded for this clonotype. The genes are TRBV5-1 and TRBJ1-1; D unresolved. This CDR3 has 15 amino acids. Per the germline V gene, CDR1 is SGHRS and CDR2 is YFSETQ. Trimming took 0 bases from V and 1 from J, leaving 10 bases between them. This CDR3 is CASSLGRPSNTEAFF. The DNA of the CDR3 is TGCGCCAGCAGCTTGGGCCGACCGTCGAACACTGAAGCTTTCTTT.

The chain joins TRBV29-1 to TRBJ2-7; 7 nucleotides agree with TRBD1. The CDR3 runs 11 residues. V shed 7 bases, J shed 3 bases, and the junction held 3 bases outside the gene matches. CDR1 and CDR2 from the germline V gene are SQVTM and ANQGSEA. The CDR3 spells CSAGQNYEQYF. CDR3 in DNA: TGCAGCGCGGGACAGAACTACGAGCAGTACTTC.

The genes are TRBV20-1 and TRBJ2-1; maybe TRBD1 (6 bases). V was trimmed by 0 bases and J by 3 bases, leaving 12 bases between them. CDR1 and CDR2 (germline): DFQATT, SNEGSKA (reference sequence). The CDR3 sequence is 15 residues long. Written as DNA, the CDR3 is TGCAGTGCTAGAGATCTTGGACAGTACTACAATGAGCAGTTCTTC. Its protein is CSARDLGQYYNEQFF.

This chain uses TRBV20-1 with TRBJ2-5; 7 bases agree with TRBD2. The V and J ends lost 2 bases and 3 bases, in that order; junction bases with no gene match: 3. Germline CDR1 is DFQATT and CDR2 is SNEGSKA (reference sequence). The CDR3 extends over 13 amino acids. Here the CDR3 DNA reads TGCAGTGCTAGACGGCTAGCGGAAGAGACCCAGTACTTC. Translation gives CSARRLAEETQYF.

V gene TRBV29-1 combines with J gene TRBJ2-1; 8 bases map to TRBD2. The better agreement between TRBJ2-7 and the DNA end casts doubt on the J call. The CDR3 length is 16 residues. Germline CDR1 SQVTM, CDR2 ANQGSEA. CDR3: CSVEGVGGRPYNEQYF. The DNA for the CDR3 is TGCAGCGTTGAAGGCGTCGGCGGGAGGCCCTACAATGAGCAGTACTTC.

This clonotype was seen a few times. The chain couples TRBV19 to TRBJ2-3, with D perhaps matching TRBD2 (5 bases). V lost 9 bases and J lost 1, with 20 bases in between. This CDR3 has 16 amino acids. Germline assignment: CDR1 LNHDA and CDR2 SQIVND (reference sequence). The CDR3, as DNA: TGTGCCAGGAAGACCCGTGAGGGCCAGGGCACAGATACGCAGTATTTT. Protein product: CARKTREGQGTDTQYF.

This clonotype came up a few times. The DNA of the CDR3 is TGTGCCAGCAGTTACTCGGATAATGAAAAACTGTTTTTT. Its translation is CASSYSDNEKLFF. This rearrangement joins TRBV6-5 to TRBJ1-4; D ambiguous. Germline-derived CDR1 and CDR2 are MNHEY and SVGAGI. Trimming removed 0 bases from V and 4 bases from J, with 3 bases in between. This CDR3 has 13 amino acids.

The V and J genes are TRBV7-9 and TRBJ1-5, with D unclear. Germline CDR1 and CDR2: SEHNR and FQNEAQ (reference sequence). The CDR3 is made up of 13 amino acids. The ends were cut back, 4 bases at V and 5 bases at J, with 9 bases in the middle. The CDR3, as DNA: TGTGCCAGCAGCTATCTGACCGATCAGCCCCAGCATTTT. Translation: CASSYLTDQPQHF.

There are a few counts of this clonotype. The V gene is TRBV9, the J gene TRBJ1-2; possibly TRBD1 for D (5 bases). The length of the CDR3 is 16 residues. The V gene lost 0 bases and the J gene lost 4 bases, with 16 bases spanning the gap. Germline V gives CDR1 SGDLS, CDR2 YYNGEE. CDR3 DNA sequence: TGTGCCAGCAGCGTAGAGGCCCAGGGAGAAGGCTATGGCTACACCTTC. Its protein is CASSVEAQGEGYGYTF.

This chain uses TRBV5-1 with TRBJ2-1; TRBD1 or TRBD2 may be the D gene (6 bases each). Germline V CDR1 and CDR2: SGHRS, YFSETQ. The CDR3 is 15 amino acids. Trimming removed 2 bases from V and 4 bases from J, with 13 bases in between. The CDR3: CASSFWGDKYNEQFF. Here the CDR3 DNA reads TGCGCCAGCAGCTTTTGGGGGGACAAATACAATGAGCAGTTCTTC.

The genes are TRBV7-9 and TRBJ1-4; the D is unclear. Germline CDR1 SEHNR, CDR2 FQNEAQ (reference sequence). V was pared by 3 bases and J by 0 bases, with 8 bases between. The CDR3 has 15 residues. The CDR3 spells CASSFRRTTNEKLFF. In nucleotides, the CDR3 is TGTGCCAGCAGCTTTCGCCGGACAACTAATGAAAAACTGTTTTTT.

This clonotype turned up a few times. V is TRBV7-9 and J is TRBJ1-4; weak D call: TRBD1 (6 bases). Germline lookup yields CDR1 SEHNR and CDR2 FQNEAQ (reference sequence). This CDR3 spans 17 amino acids. Between the trimmed V and J ends, which lost 4 bases and 1 base, there was a span of 16 bases. The CDR3 loop reads CASSSPNLTGTNEKLFF. As DNA, the CDR3 is TGTGCCAGCAGCTCACCAAACCTGACAGGAACTAATGAAAAACTGTTTTTT.

As DNA, the CDR3 is TGCGCCAGCAGCCCCGGACTAGCGAGAGGACGGTCCCACAATGAGCAGTTCTTC. The encoded protein is CASSPGLARGRSHNEQFF. The chain joins TRBV4-1 to TRBJ2-1; 9 nucleotides line up with TRBD2. Germline loops: CDR1 MGHRA, CDR2 YSYEKL. This CDR3 is built from 18 residues. J was trimmed by 5 bases and V by 4 bases; bases with no gene match: 15.

This clonotype occurred a few times. The chain employs TRBV15 and TRBJ2-7; TRBD1 matches 9 bases. CDR3 length equals 17 residues. Germline loops: CDR1 LNHNV, CDR2 YYDKDF (reference sequence). With V trimmed by 0 bases and J by 4 bases, 10 bases remained unmatched. The CDR3 loop reads CATSRDFRDRDHYEQYF. The CDR3 DNA reads as TGTGCCACCAGCAGAGATTTTAGGGACAGGGACCATTACGAGCAGTACTTC.

This chain connects TRBV11-2 to TRBJ2-7, with TRBD2 matching 9 bases. The CDR3 extends over 15 amino acids. Per germline, CDR1 SGHAT and CDR2 FQNNGV. The trim removed 8 bases at V and 3 bases at J, leaving 11 bases unmatched. In nucleotides, the CDR3 is TGTGCCAGCTCGCGGAGCGGGGGGAGGAACTACGAGCAGTACTTC. This codes for CASSRSGGRNYEQYF.

This chain connects TRBV29-1 to TRBJ2-7; 7 bases align to TRBD2. Germline loops: CDR1 SQVTM, CDR2 ANQGSEA. The CDR3 runs 13 residues. The V segment lost 4 bases and the J segment 3 bases; nucleotides outside the gene matches: 6. CDR3 DNA sequence: TGCAGCGTTGCTGGGGGGGGGGACTACGAGCAGTACTTC. Protein product: CSVAGGGDYEQYF.